The 32 T cell receptor beta chains below come from one sample, sequenced in a study of control samples from healthy donors and cancer patients. The assay was immunoSEQ multiplex PCR, and TCRdb's table has in-frame clones only and misses some. The sample includes approximately 90,000 clones, more than 75% of them seen just once. Material for sequencing was blood. The receptor set was obtained from a woman in her forties in good health.

The DNA for the CDR3 is TGTGCCAGCAGCTTATTGGGCCGGAGCGGGGGTCCCGCCTACGAGCAGTACTTC. Translation gives CASSLLGRSGGPAYEQYF. V is TRBV7-2 and J is TRBJ2-7; 8 nucleotides line up with TRBD2. Germline lookup yields CDR1 SGHTA and CDR2 FQGNSA. V lost 2 bases, J lost 2 bases, and 14 bases stayed unmatched. This CDR3 region has 18 residues.

This chain connects TRBV3-1 (or the pseudogene TRBV3-2) to TRBJ2-7, with D possibly being TRBD2 (6 bases). In germline, CDR1 is LGHDT, CDR2 YNNKEL (reference sequence). The ends were cut back, 5 bases at V and 5 bases at J, with 16 bases in the middle. The CDR3 consists of 14 residues. CDR3 bases: TGTGCCAGCAGCGTTGGCCGGGGGAAGGACGAGCAGTACTTC. It is translated as CASSVGRGKDEQYF.

The rearrangement joins TRBV29-1 to TRBJ1-2, with 10 nucleotides matching TRBD1. V shed 7 bases, J shed 8 bases, and the junction held 16 bases outside the gene matches. Germline assignment: CDR1 SQVTM and CDR2 ANQGSEA. The CDR3 is 15 amino acids. CDR3 sequence (DNA): TGCAGCGCCCGGACAGGGGGATTCTTAGTAGGCGGCTACACCTTC. It encodes CSARTGGFLVGGYTF.

The chain has TRBV30 and TRBJ2-3; TRBD1 is a possible D gene (6 bases). Germline V gives CDR1 GTSNPN, CDR2 SVGIG (reference sequence). The V gene lost 5 bases and the J gene lost 1 base, with 13 bases spanning the gap. The CDR3 length is 14 residues. The DNA for the CDR3 is TGTGCCTGGCTCTTCCCAGGGGGCACAGATACGCAGTATTTT. Its translation is CAWLFPGGTDTQYF.

The rearrangement joins TRBV10-3 to TRBJ1-1; possible D gene TRBD1, 5 bases. The CDR3 length is 14 residues. Germline values: CDR1 ENHRY, CDR2 SYGVKD. With 7 bases removed from V and 0 bases from J, the gap between germline ends came to 12 bases. The CDR3 loop is CAITTDMMNTEAFF. CDR3 nucleotide sequence: TGTGCCATCACGACAGATATGATGAACACTGAAGCTTTCTTT.

The chain uses TRBV30 and TRBJ2-1; 8 bases are shared with TRBD1. Germline V gives CDR1 GTSNPN, CDR2 SVGIG (reference sequence). Losses at the gene ends were 0 bases for V and 9 bases for J; bases not matched to a gene: 4. The CDR3 runs 13 residues. CDR3 coding DNA: TGTGCCTGGAGTGTCCCAGGGGGCGGTGAGCAGTTCTTC. Translation: CAWSVPGGGEQFF.

V is TRBV10-3 and J is TRBJ1-5; no firm D call. The germline V and J ends were trimmed by 11 bases and 5 bases, with 16 bases remaining between them. The CDR3 contains 13 residues. Germline assignment: CDR1 ENHRY and CDR2 SYGVKD. This CDR3 reads CASQTDNDQPQHF. The CDR3 DNA reads as TGTGCCTCACAGACCGACAACGATCAGCCCCAGCATTTT.

The chain uses TRBV10-3 and TRBJ2-1; 11 nucleotides line up with TRBD2. V lost 4 bases to trimming and J lost 8 bases; unmatched junction nucleotides: 10. The V gene's germline CDR1 is ENHRY and CDR2 SYGVKD. This CDR3 has 16 residues. The DNA of the CDR3 is TGTGCCATCAGTGGAACTAGCGGGGGCGCTTCATATGAGCAGTTCTTC. The encoded protein is CAISGTSGGASYEQFF.

The gene calls are TRBV7-2 and TRBJ2-1; D is unresolved. The V end was cut by 1 base, the J end by 2 bases, with 3 bases between. Germline loops: CDR1 SGHTA, CDR2 FQGNSA. CDR3 length: 13 amino acids. CDR3: CASSLDTYNEQFF. The CDR3 coding sequence is TGTGCCAGCAGCTTAGATACCTACAATGAGCAGTTCTTC.

The chain is built from TRBV6-2 or TRBV6-3 and TRBJ2-5; the D gene is possibly TRBD2 (5 bases). Trimming removed 8 bases from V and 4 bases from J, with 8 bases in between. CDR1 and CDR2 (germline): MNHEY, SVGEGT. This CDR3 has 11 amino acids. The CDR3 DNA is TGTGCCAGCGGCCGGGGAGAGACCCAGTACTTC. It codes for CASGRGETQYF.

The chain uses TRBV4-3 and TRBJ1-2, with a tentative D call TRBD1 (5 bases). This CDR3 contains 17 residues. CDR1 LGHNA and CDR2 YSLEER come from the germline V gene. Trimming removed 4 bases from V and 0 bases from J, with 18 bases in between. The CDR3 nucleotides are TGCGCCAGCAGCCGTTACCTCGCCGGGACGGCTAACTATGGCTACACCTTC. It specifies CASSRYLAGTANYGYTF.

The gene calls are TRBV6-1 and TRBJ1-3; D not certain. The CDR3 spans 14 residues. Germline lookup yields CDR1 MNHNS and CDR2 SASEGT. Deletions cut 0 bases from V and 3 bases from J, with 6 bases between. The CDR3 here is CASSEAGSGNTIYF. The DNA of the CDR3 is TGTGCCAGCAGTGAAGCGGGAAGTGGAAACACCATATATTTT.

The chain is built from TRBV19 and TRBJ1-1; possibly TRBD1 for D (6 bases). Trimming stripped 4 bases from V and 3 bases from J, with 15 bases between. CDR1 is LNHDA, CDR2 SQIVND, per germline (reference sequence). This CDR3 comprises 15 residues. For the CDR3, the DNA is TGTGCCAGTAGTAATCCGGCAGGGGAGGACACTGAAGCTTTCTTT. Translated: CASSNPAGEDTEAFF.

The CDR3 spells CASSWRGTPRQYF. As DNA, the CDR3 is TGTGCCAGCAGCTGGAGAGGGACACCAAGGCAGTACTTC. V usage is TRBV5-4 and J usage is TRBJ2-7; maybe TRBD1 (6 bases). The CDR3 contains 13 residues. V was pared by 3 bases and J by 9 bases, with 16 bases between. Germline CDR1 SGHNT, CDR2 YYREEE (reference sequence).

The chain has TRBV7-2 and TRBJ2-7; either TRBD1 or TRBD2 may fit D (5 bases each). Germline loops: CDR1 SGHTA, CDR2 FQGNSA. The V and J ends lost 2 bases and 3 bases respectively, with 14 bases between them. The CDR3 spans 15 residues. The CDR3 nucleotides are TGTGCCAGCAGCTTATCACGGGGACCCCTCTACGAGCAGTACTTC. Its protein is CASSLSRGPLYEQYF.

This clone was seen a few times. This chain connects TRBV4-1 to TRBJ1-6, with 7 bases that match TRBD1. Germline V gives CDR1 MGHRA, CDR2 YSYEKL. Trimming cost V 1 base and J 8 bases; bases outside gene matches: 8. CDR3 length: 16 residues. The chain's CDR3 is CASSQGYRGEDSPLHF. The CDR3 DNA follows: TGCGCCAGCAGCCAAGGTTACAGGGGAGAAGATTCACCCCTCCACTTT.

This clone occurred a few times. This chain connects TRBV27 to TRBJ2-3; D is undetermined. Trimming shortened V by 6 bases and J by 5 bases, and 12 bases separated the two germline ends. The CDR3 length is 13 residues. Germline lookup yields CDR1 MNHEY and CDR2 SMNVEV (reference sequence). The CDR3: CASSRLMGDTQYF. In DNA form, the CDR3 reads TGTGCCAGCAGCAGGCTGATGGGAGATACGCAGTATTTT.

This clone came up a few times. V is TRBV19 and J is TRBJ1-5, with TRBD1 matching over 8 bases. Losses at the gene ends were 1 base for V and 10 bases for J; bases not matched to a gene: 9. CDR3 size: 15 residues. Germline CDR1 reads LNHDA; CDR2 reads SQIVND (reference sequence). CDR3 DNA sequence: TGTGCCAGTAGTATAGCCGCAGGGGGCTTCCAACCCCAGCATTTT. Its protein is CASSIAAGGFQPQHF.

The rearrangement uses TRBV19 and TRBJ2-3, with 10 bases fitting TRBD1. Germline V gene sequence: CDR1 LNHDA, CDR2 SQIVND (reference sequence). The junction had 7 bases not matched to a gene; V was cut back by 4 bases and J by 3 bases. This CDR3 contains 16 residues. CDR3 DNA sequence: TGTGCCAGTAGTACGACAGGGGGCACAAGTACAGATACGCAGTATTTT. It specifies CASSTTGGTSTDTQYF.

The rearrangement joins TRBV27 to TRBJ1-6; tentative D call: TRBD1 (6 bases). This CDR3 contains 14 residues. The germline gives CDR1 MNHEY, CDR2 SMNVEV (reference sequence). The V end was cut by 6 bases, the J end by 6 bases, with 12 bases between. The CDR3 loop reads CASRRRGGNSPLHF. The CDR3, as DNA: TGTGCCAGCAGGAGACGAGGGGGTAATTCACCCCTCCACTTT.

In the case of this clone: Other DNA sequences in the same sample also yield this CDR3. The chain couples TRBV12-3 or TRBV12-4 to TRBJ1-5; the D gene is possibly TRBD1 (5 bases). This CDR3 comprises 13 residues. Trimming removed 7 bases at V and 1 base at J, with 8 bases between. The CDR3 region has the DNA TGTGCCAGCACCAGGGAAAGCAATCAGCCCCAGCATTTT. Protein sequence: CASTRESNQPQHF.

This sequence joins TRBV3-1 (or the pseudogene TRBV3-2) and TRBJ2-7; TRBD1 agrees at 8 bases. The CDR3 is made up of 14 amino acids. After removal of 4 bases from V and 2 bases from J, the junction contained 4 bases not matched to a gene. Looked up from germline, CDR1 is LGHDT and CDR2 is YNNKEL (reference sequence). Here the CDR3 DNA reads TGTGCCAGCAGCCCGACAGGGGTGACCTACGAGCAGTACTTC. The encoded protein is CASSPTGVTYEQYF.

In this sample, this clone turned up once. V is TRBV19 and J is TRBJ1-2; D may be TRBD1 (6 bases). Germline assignment: CDR1 LNHDA and CDR2 SQIVND (reference sequence). The ends were cut back, 4 bases at V and 5 bases at J, with 20 bases in the middle. This CDR3 has 16 amino acids. The CDR3 coding sequence is TGTGCCAGTAGTACATCCACCAGGGGAGAAGGATATGGCTACACCTTC. Amino acids: CASSTSTRGEGYGYTF.

The rearrangement joins TRBV29-1 to TRBJ1-1; D may be TRBD1 (5 bases). The germline V gene has CDR1 SQVTM and CDR2 ANQGSEA. The V end was cut by 7 bases, the J end by 1 base, with 10 bases between. This CDR3 comprises 12 residues. The CDR3 region has the DNA TGCAGCGGAACCCAGGGGAACACTGAAGCTTTCTTT. This gives the protein CSGTQGNTEAFF.

V gene TRBV3-1 (or the pseudogene TRBV3-2) combines with J gene TRBJ1-4, with D perhaps matching TRBD1 (5 bases). Germline-derived CDR1 and CDR2 are LGHDT and YNNKEL (reference sequence). Trimming removed 3 bases at V and 6 bases at J, with 14 bases between. The CDR3 has 15 residues. The chain's CDR3 is CASSQRGLRDEKLFF. CDR3 bases: TGTGCCAGCAGCCAGCGGGGCCTCAGGGATGAAAAACTGTTTTTT.

The CDR3 loop is CASTAGRANQPQHF. The CDR3 region has the DNA TGTGCCAGCACGGCAGGGAGGGCTAATCAGCCCCAGCATTTT. V and J are TRBV25-1 and TRBJ1-5, with TRBD1 as a possible D gene (5 bases). Trimming took 7 bases from V and 4 from J, leaving 14 bases between them. Germline CDR1 MGHDK, CDR2 SYGVNS. The CDR3 runs 14 residues.

With regard to this clone: The same CDR3 can be traced to other DNA sequences in this sample. The rearrangement uses TRBV6-5 and TRBJ2-1; TRBD2 aligns across 8 bases. From germline, CDR1 is MNHEY and CDR2 SVGAGI. The CDR3 runs 15 residues. V shed 2 bases and J 5 bases; nucleotides not matched to a gene: 5. CDR3 amino acids: CASSYGRGGHNEQFF. For the CDR3, the DNA is TGTGCCAGCAGTTACGGCCGGGGGGGACACAATGAGCAGTTCTTC.

The rearrangement uses TRBV12-3 or TRBV12-4 and TRBJ1-1; D gene ambiguous. The ends were cut back, 5 bases at V and 0 bases at J, with 7 bases in the middle. The CDR3 extends over 13 amino acids. DNA of the CDR3: TGTGCCAGCAGTCTTACACTGAACACTGAAGCTTTCTTT. Translating gives CASSLTLNTEAFF.

The rearrangement uses TRBV5-6 and TRBJ1-2; 7 nucleotides align to TRBD1. The CDR3 is 13 amino acids. Germline values: CDR1 SGHDT, CDR2 YYEEEE. The ends lost 4 bases at V and 1 base at J; junction bases unmatched: 1. The CDR3: CASSRDSNYGYTF. The CDR3 region has the DNA TGTGCCAGCAGCCGGGACAGTAACTATGGCTACACCTTC.

CDR3 loop: CASSQTNSNQPQHF. In DNA, the CDR3 is TGCGCCAGCAGCCAAACTAATAGCAATCAGCCCCAGCATTTT. The chain employs TRBV4-3 and TRBJ1-5; D gene uncertain. Trimming shortened V by 2 bases and J by 0 bases, and 5 bases separated the two germline ends. CDR1 is LGHNA and CDR2 is YSLEER in the germline V gene. There are 14 residues in the CDR3.

The J gene is TRBJ2-3, the V gene TRBV7-9; D is unclear. Germline CDR1 SEHNR, CDR2 FQNEAQ (reference sequence). The CDR3 runs to 14 residues. Trimming shortened V by 1 base and J by 6 bases, and 11 bases separated the two germline ends. The chain's CDR3 is CASSLVSQLDTQYF. Written as DNA, the CDR3 is TGTGCCAGCAGCTTAGTAAGCCAACTCGATACGCAGTATTTT.

The chain has TRBV5-6 and TRBJ2-6, with 9 bases identical to TRBD1. The CDR3 sequence is 18 residues long. Germline CDR1 SGHDT, CDR2 YYEEEE. The junction had 8 bases not matched to a gene; V was cut back by 4 bases and J by 0 bases. The CDR3 here is CASSLHRGRPSGANVLTF. CDR3 in DNA: TGTGCCAGCAGCCTCCACAGGGGGCGTCCCTCTGGGGCCAACGTCCTGACTTTC.